These 26 T cell receptor beta chains came from one sample sequenced in a study of blood T cell repertoires in COVID-19. Measured with immunoSEQ multiplex PCR; TCRdb has only the in-frame clones, and not every one. The sample has approximately 72,000 clones; about nine tenths are singletons. The specimen was peripheral blood. The receptors derive from a man aged 60 to 75 with acute or convalescent COVID-19.

V gene TRBV9 combines with J gene TRBJ1-1, with D unclear. The V end was cut by 0 bases, the J end by 1 base, with 4 bases between. Looked up from germline, CDR1 is SGDLS and CDR2 is YYNGEE. The CDR3 totals 13 residues. The CDR3 sequence: CASSVAGNTEAFF. The CDR3 region has the DNA TGTGCCAGCAGCGTAGCGGGGAACACTGAAGCTTTCTTT.

The genes are TRBV10-1 and TRBJ1-1, with D possibly matching TRBD1 (5 bases). Germline V lookup: CDR1 WNHNN, CDR2 SYGVQD (reference sequence). The length of the CDR3 is 15 residues. With 3 bases removed from V and 0 bases from J, the gap between germline ends came to 11 bases. This CDR3 is CASSDGREMNTEAFF. The DNA of the CDR3 is TGCGCCAGCAGTGACGGCAGGGAAATGAACACTGAAGCTTTCTTT.

The chain joins TRBV7-8 to TRBJ2-5, with TRBD1 matching over 10 bases. Germline CDR1 is SGHVS and CDR2 is FQNEAQ. This CDR3 has 16 amino acids. The V segment lost 5 bases and the J segment 5 bases; nucleotides outside the gene matches: 11. The CDR3 loop reads CASSETDRGRWETQYF. DNA for the CDR3: TGTGCCAGCAGCGAAACCGACAGGGGGCGATGGGAGACCCAGTACTTC.

This chain uses TRBV6-2 or TRBV6-3 with TRBJ2-7; 11 positions match TRBD2. The J segment lost 0 bases and the V segment lost 5 bases, leaving 6 bases of the junction unmatched. The CDR3 spans 16 residues. The germline V gene has CDR1 MNHEY and CDR2 SVGEGT. The DNA of the CDR3 is TGTGCCAGCAGTCGACTAGCGGGGCTTAGCTCCTACGAGCAGTACTTC. It specifies CASSRLAGLSSYEQYF.

J is TRBJ1-5 and V is TRBV30; 9 nucleotides agree with TRBD1. The CDR3 runs to 17 residues. The V and J ends lost 5 bases and 4 bases, in that order; junction bases with no gene match: 15. Per germline, CDR1 GTSNPN and CDR2 SVGIG (reference sequence). CDR3: CAWSGTGKTGVNQPQHF. As DNA, the CDR3 is TGTGCCTGGTCCGGGACAGGGAAGACGGGTGTTAATCAGCCCCAGCATTTT.

Here the CDR3 DNA reads TGTGCCAGCAGCCATCTCACACTAGCGGGGAGTTCAGATACGCAGTATTTT. Amino acids: CASSHLTLAGSSDTQYF. The genes are TRBV3-1 (or the pseudogene TRBV3-2) and TRBJ2-3; 10 bases fit TRBD2. This CDR3 is 17 amino acids long. CDR1 LGHDT and CDR2 YNNKEL come from the germline V gene (reference sequence). Losses at the gene ends were 3 bases for V and 4 bases for J; bases not matched to a gene: 10.

The sample holds one count of this clone. The rearrangement links TRBV20-1 to TRBJ2-3, with D unresolved. The germline V gene encodes CDR1 DFQATT and CDR2 SNEGSKA (reference sequence). The V end was cut by 5 bases, the J end by 0 bases, with 3 bases between. This CDR3 contains 11 residues. CDR3 protein: CSALSTDTQYF. In nucleotides, the CDR3 is TGCAGTGCTCTTAGCACAGATACGCAGTATTTT.

The genes are TRBV30 and TRBJ1-3; D unresolved. V was cut by 4 bases and J by 0 bases, with 7 bases left in between. CDR1 is GTSNPN, CDR2 SVGIG, per germline (reference sequence). The CDR3 has 13 residues. The DNA for the CDR3 is TGTGCCTGGAAGTCAGTCTCTGGAAACACCATATATTTT. Its translation is CAWKSVSGNTIYF.

This chain links TRBV11-2 with TRBJ1-1; no reliable D call. CDR3 length: 12 amino acids. V dropped 5 bases and J dropped 6 bases, with 10 bases sitting between them. Germline loops: CDR1 SGHAT, CDR2 FQNNGV. For the CDR3, the DNA is TGTGCCAGCAGCCCGGTAAGCGCTGAAGCTTTCTTT. Translating it yields CASSPVSAEAFF.

This chain connects TRBV11-2 to TRBJ2-1, with 16 bases lining up with TRBD2. The CDR3 extends over 22 amino acids. Germline trimming cut 6 bases from V and 0 bases from J; bases unmatched to any gene: 17. Germline CDR1 SGHAT, CDR2 FQNNGV. CDR3 sequence: CASSLRKTGTSGGANSYNEQFF. For the CDR3, the DNA is TGTGCCAGCAGTTTAAGGAAGACTGGGACTAGCGGGGGGGCCAACTCCTACAATGAGCAGTTCTTC.

The chain couples TRBV2 to TRBJ1-2, with 8 bases lining up with TRBD1. Losses at the gene ends were 3 bases for V and 0 bases for J; bases not matched to a gene: 3. Germline CDR1 is SNHLY and CDR2 is FYNNEI. This CDR3 is built from 15 residues. The CDR3 protein is CASSDPDRANYGYTF. In nucleotides, the CDR3 is TGTGCCAGCAGTGACCCGGACAGGGCTAACTATGGCTACACCTTC.

The chain employs TRBV24-1 and TRBJ1-4, with D uncertain. The CDR3 has 16 amino acids. The V gene lost 5 bases and the J gene lost 8 bases, with 20 bases spanning the gap. The germline V gene has CDR1 KGHDR and CDR2 SFDVKD. DNA of the CDR3: TGTGCCACCAGTGCCCTCCCCGTTGATTTGAGGGAAAAACTGTTTTTT. Its translation is CATSALPVDLREKLFF.

The chain couples TRBV27 to TRBJ2-2; 9 nucleotides agree with TRBD1. CDR3 length: 16 amino acids. The junction had 3 bases not matched to a gene; V was cut back by 3 bases and J by 1 base. CDR1 and CDR2 (germline): MNHEY, SMNVEV (reference sequence). The CDR3 DNA follows: TGTGCCAGCAGTTTTACAGGGGGCGGGAACACCGGGGAGCTGTTTTTT. Amino acid sequence: CASSFTGGGNTGELFF.

The genes are TRBV5-1 and TRBJ1-2, with D tentatively TRBD1 (5 bases). The CDR3 spans 18 residues. V was shortened by 1 base and J by 2 bases, with 21 bases between the two germline ends. Germline CDR1 SGHRS, CDR2 YFSETQ. This CDR3 reads CASSLSGRGSIENYGYTF. The CDR3 coding sequence is TGCGCCAGCAGCTTGAGTGGAAGGGGTTCGATTGAAAACTATGGCTACACCTTC. The full variable domain, with the rest looked up from reference TRBV5-1 and TRBJ1-2, is KAGVTQTPRYLIKTRGQQVTLSCSPISGHRSVSWYQQTPGQGLQFLFEYFSETQRNKGNFPGRFSGRQFSNSRSEMNVSTLELGDSALYLCASSLSGRGSIENYGYTFGSGTRLTVV.

The chain recombines TRBV11-2 with TRBJ2-1, with 10 bases aligning to TRBD2. The CDR3 loop spans 12 amino acids. Germline V CDR1 and CDR2: SGHAT, FQNNGV. CDR3 in amino acids: CVVSGGENEQFF. In DNA form, the CDR3 reads TGTGTAGTGAGCGGGGGGGAGAATGAGCAGTTCTTC.

V gene TRBV30 combines with J gene TRBJ1-6; D call uncertain. The CDR3 has 15 amino acids. Between the trimmed V and J ends, which lost 3 bases and 1 base, there was a span of 10 bases. Germline V CDR1 and CDR2: GTSNPN, SVGIG (reference sequence). DNA of the CDR3: TGTGCCTGGAGGGCCAGGTTTTCCTATAATTCACCCCTCCACTTT. Amino acids: CAWRARFSYNSPLHF.

The chain recombines TRBV19 with TRBJ1-5; 8 bases match TRBD1. Germline V gene data show CDR1 as LNHDA and CDR2 as SQIVND (reference sequence). Trimming at V came to 8 bases and at J to 6 bases, leaving 9 bases not matched to a gene. The CDR3 totals 14 residues. The CDR3 here is CASSTQGAGQPQHF. As DNA, the CDR3 is TGTGCCAGTTCCACCCAGGGGGCCGGTCAGCCCCAGCATTTT.

The table lists this clone with a few counts. The V and J genes are TRBV27 and TRBJ1-6; D remains unclear. Per germline, CDR1 MNHEY and CDR2 SMNVEV (reference sequence). This CDR3 is built from 13 residues. V shed 5 bases and J shed 2 bases, with 4 bases lying between them. CDR3 coding DNA: TGTGCCAGCAGTGTCACCTATAATTCACCCCTCCACTTT. Encoded protein: CASSVTYNSPLHF.

This chain uses TRBV5-4 with TRBJ2-2; tentatively, D is TRBD1 (6 bases). From germline, CDR1 is SGHNT and CDR2 YYREEE (reference sequence). Deletions cut 3 bases from V and 2 bases from J, with 14 bases between. CDR3 length: 16 residues. The CDR3 DNA sequence: TGTGCCAGCAGCTCTGGACAGATTCAAAACACCGGGGAGCTGTTTTTT. Translated: CASSSGQIQNTGELFF. Looking up the rest from reference TRBV5-4 and TRBJ2-2 gives the full variable domain: ETGVTQSPTHLIKTRGQQVTLRCSSQSGHNTVSWYQQALGQGPQFIFQYYREEENGRGNFPPRFSGLQFPNYSSELNVNALELDDSALYLCASSSGQIQNTGELFFGEGSRLTVL.

This clone was seen only a few times. The V call is TRBV2, the J call TRBJ1-4; D might be TRBD1 (5 bases). V gave up 8 bases and J gave up 2 bases, with 12 bases separating them. Germline V CDR1 and CDR2: SNHLY, FYNNEI. The CDR3 is 14 residues long. CDR3 protein: CASYAQATNEKLFF. CDR3 nucleotides: TGTGCCAGCTACGCACAGGCTACTAATGAAAAACTGTTTTTT.

This clone was picked up a small number of times. This sequence joins TRBV29-1 and TRBJ1-3; D remains ambiguous. CDR1 and CDR2 from the germline V gene are SQVTM and ANQGSEA. The CDR3 is 15 residues long. Trimming cost V 1 base and J 4 bases, with 14 bases left between them. The CDR3 DNA reads TGCAGCGTTGAAGCCGGGAGCTCGACAGGAAACACCATATATTTT. Protein: CSVEAGSSTGNTIYF.

The chain carries TRBV9 and TRBJ1-2; D is ambiguous. The CDR3 totals 13 residues. The V gene lost 3 bases and the J gene lost 8 bases, with 14 bases spanning the gap. The germline CDR1 and CDR2 sequences are SGDLS and YYNGEE. The CDR3 nucleotides are TGTGCCAGCAGCGCTCAATTATTTGGCGGCTACACCTTC. It translates to CASSAQLFGGYTF. The full variable domain, in which reference TRBV9 and TRBJ1-2 provide the parts outside the CDR3, is DSGVTQTPKHLITATGQRVTLRCSPRSGDLSVYWYQQSLDQGLQFLIQYYNGEERAKGNILERFSAQQFPDLHSELNLSSLELGDSALYFCASSAQLFGGYTFGSGTRLTVV.

This clone was picked up one time. V and J are TRBV2 and TRBJ1-5; D is unresolved. CDR3 length equals 17 residues. V shed 2 bases and J shed 0 bases, with 14 bases lying between them. Germline V CDR1 and CDR2: SNHLY, FYNNEI. The CDR3 DNA reads as TGTGCCAGCAGTGAAAGGCCCCGCGCAGGTAGCAATCAGCCCCAGCATTTT. Protein product: CASSERPRAGSNQPQHF. The whole variable domain, filled in from reference TRBV2 and TRBJ1-5, reads EPEVTQTPSHQVTQMGQEVILRCVPISNHLYFYWYRQILGQKVEFLVSFYNNEISEKSEIFDDQFSVERPDGSNFTLKIRSTKLEDSAMYFCASSERPRAGSNQPQHFGDGTRLSIL.

In this sample, this clone turned up once. V gene TRBV19 combines with J gene TRBJ2-1; D perhaps matches TRBD1 (5 bases). Deletions cut 8 bases from V and 1 base from J, with 15 bases between. CDR3 length equals 15 residues. Germline V gene lookup returns CDR1 LNHDA and CDR2 SQIVND (reference sequence). This CDR3 reads CASGLTGLSYNEQFF. The CDR3 DNA reads TGTGCCAGTGGTCTCACAGGCTTATCCTACAATGAGCAGTTCTTC.

V gene TRBV18 combines with J gene TRBJ2-7; 8 nucleotides line up with TRBD1. The trim removed 2 bases at V and 0 bases at J, leaving 6 bases unmatched. This CDR3 contains 16 residues. Germline CDR1 and CDR2: KGHSH and LQKENI. The CDR3 DNA is TGTGCCAGCTCACCATCGGGACAGGAGAGCTCCTACGAGCAGTACTTC. Encoded protein: CASSPSGQESSYEQYF.

This clone was detected a few times. CDR3 DNA: TGTGCCAGCAGTGGACTCAATCCAACCCTGAACACTGAAGCTTTCTTT. This translates into CASSGLNPTLNTEAFF. This sequence joins TRBV6-1 and TRBJ1-1, with unresolved D. The germline V and J ends were trimmed by 4 bases and 0 bases, with 15 bases remaining between them. The CDR3 is 16 amino acids. Germline V gene lookup returns CDR1 MNHNS and CDR2 SASEGT.